A selection of T cell receptor beta chains follows, all from one sample in a study of blood T cell repertoires in COVID-19. Method: immunoSEQ multiplex PCR; TCRdb's copy keeps in-frame clones and lacks some. There are fewer than 50,000 clones in the sample; roughly 82% occur only once, and about 14% lies in the top ten. The source material was peripheral blood. All receptors derive from a human donor in a cohort sampled during active COVID-19. The CDR3 runs from the conserved cysteine through the conserved F or W. The order of the fields is clone size, J gene, D gene, V gene, CDR3 protein, CDR3 DNA. The D gene is left open where the match is weak. Clone size is given for some rows only: seen once, a few or many times, or a class if the clone is expanded.

abundance: -; j_gene: TRBJ1-2; d_gene: -; v_gene: TRBV19; CDR3aa: CASSPTGGFGYTF; CDR3nt: TGTGCCAGTAGTCCCACGGGGGGTTTTGGCTACACCTTC
abundance: -; j_gene: TRBJ2-1; d_gene: TRBD1; v_gene: TRBV4-2; CDR3aa: CASSQTGSNEQFF; CDR3nt: TGTGCCAGCAGCCAGACAGGGTCCAATGAGCAGTTCTTC
abundance: few; j_gene: TRBJ1-2; d_gene: -; v_gene: TRBV5-8; CDR3aa: CASSLVRYTF; CDR3nt: TGTGCCAGCAGCTTGGTGAGGTACACCTTC
abundance: -; j_gene: TRBJ1-6; d_gene: -; v_gene: TRBV5-8; CDR3aa: CASSLVRGANSPLHF; CDR3nt: TGTGCCAGCAGCTTGGTGCGGGGTGCTAATTCACCCCTCCACTTT
abundance: -; j_gene: TRBJ2-2; d_gene: TRBD1; v_gene: TRBV5-4; CDR3aa: CASSLVNRGPGELFF; CDR3nt: TGTGCCAGCAGCTTAGTCAACAGGGGCCCCGGGGAGCTGTTTTTT
abundance: -; j_gene: TRBJ2-5; d_gene: -; v_gene: TRBV5-4; CDR3aa: CASSLDRTVGETQYF; CDR3nt: TGTGCCAGCAGCTTGGACCGGACTGTGGGAGAGACCCAGTACTTC
abundance: once; j_gene: TRBJ2-1; d_gene: -; v_gene: TRBV5-1; CDR3aa: CASSSFGDSYNEQFF; CDR3nt: TGCGCCAGCAGCTCCTTCGGGGATTCCTACAATGAGCAGTTCTTC
abundance: -; j_gene: TRBJ1-1; d_gene: TRBD1; v_gene: TRBV4-1; CDR3aa: CASSPDRGNTEAFF; CDR3nt: TGCGCCAGCAGCCCAGACAGGGGAAACACTGAAGCTTTCTTT
abundance: once; j_gene: TRBJ2-7; d_gene: TRBD1; v_gene: TRBV29-1; CDR3aa: CSVANNPGQRSYEQYF; CDR3nt: TGCAGCGTTGCCAACAATCCGGGACAGAGAAGCTACGAGCAGTACTTC
abundance: -; j_gene: TRBJ2-1; d_gene: TRBD1; v_gene: TRBV7-2; CDR3aa: CASSPLGQGTILGNEQFF; CDR3nt: TGTGCCAGCAGCCCCCTCGGACAGGGAACCATTTTAGGCAATGAGCAGTTCTTC
abundance: -; j_gene: TRBJ1-2; d_gene: -; v_gene: TRBV19; CDR3aa: CASSTRTEANYGYTF; CDR3nt: TGTGCCAGTAGTACACGGACAGAAGCTAACTATGGCTACACCTTC
abundance: -; j_gene: TRBJ1-6; d_gene: -; v_gene: TRBV2; CDR3aa: CASSPLRGGNSPLHF; CDR3nt: TGTGCCAGCAGTCCTTTAAGGGGAGGTAATTCACCCCTCCACTTT
abundance: -; j_gene: TRBJ1-2; d_gene: -; v_gene: TRBV3-1/TRBV3-2; CDR3aa: CASSHLPRGGDYGYTF; CDR3nt: TGTGCCAGCAGCCACCTCCCTCGGGGGGGTGACTATGGCTACACCTTC
abundance: -; j_gene: TRBJ2-5; d_gene: TRBD2; v_gene: TRBV2; CDR3aa: CASSAGGIQETQYF; CDR3nt: TGTGCCAGCAGTGCGGGGGGGATTCAAGAGACCCAGTACTTC
abundance: -; j_gene: TRBJ2-7; d_gene: TRBD2; v_gene: TRBV7-2; CDR3aa: CASSLLAGGPYEQYF; CDR3nt: TGTGCCAGCAGCTTACTAGCGGGAGGGCCGTACGAGCAGTACTTC
abundance: -; j_gene: TRBJ1-1; d_gene: TRBD1; v_gene: TRBV18; CDR3aa: CASSPAQGREAFF; CDR3nt: TGTGCCAGCTCACCGGCACAGGGGCGTGAAGCTTTCTTT
abundance: -; j_gene: TRBJ2-5; d_gene: TRBD2; v_gene: TRBV27; CDR3aa: CASSFRGLAQETQYF; CDR3nt: TGTGCCAGCAGTTTTCGGGGACTAGCCCAAGAGACCCAGTACTTC
abundance: once; j_gene: TRBJ1-4; d_gene: -; v_gene: TRBV21-1; CDR3aa: CASSNPGQDNEKLFF; CDR3nt: TGTGCCAGCAGCAACCCCGGACAGGATAATGAAAAACTGTTTTTT
abundance: -; j_gene: TRBJ2-3; d_gene: -; v_gene: TRBV18; CDR3aa: CASSQGTPRGSDTQYF; CDR3nt: TGTGCCAGCTCCCAGGGGACCCCCAGAGGATCAGATACGCAGTATTTT
abundance: once; j_gene: TRBJ2-3; d_gene: TRBD2; v_gene: TRBV5-1; CDR3aa: CASSSGGLAGGGTDTQYF; CDR3nt: TGCGCCAGCAGCTCCGGGGGACTAGCGGGAGGGGGCACAGATACGCAGTATTTT
abundance: -; j_gene: TRBJ2-1; d_gene: -; v_gene: TRBV12-3/TRBV12-4; CDR3aa: CASTQYNEQFF; CDR3nt: TGTGCCAGCACCCAATACAATGAGCAGTTCTTC
abundance: -; j_gene: TRBJ2-1; d_gene: TRBD2; v_gene: TRBV28; CDR3aa: CASSPTSGRSDEQFF; CDR3nt: TGTGCCAGCAGCCCGACTAGCGGGAGGTCTGATGAGCAGTTCTTC
abundance: few; j_gene: TRBJ2-7; d_gene: TRBD2; v_gene: TRBV7-7; CDR3aa: CASSLEVGTTYEQYF; CDR3nt: TGTGCTAGCAGCTTAGAGGTAGGGACTACCTACGAGCAGTACTTC
abundance: -; j_gene: TRBJ2-3; d_gene: TRBD2; v_gene: TRBV24-1; CDR3aa: CATSDHSGGAPDTQYF; CDR3nt: TGTGCCACCAGTGACCATAGCGGGGGGGCCCCAGATACGCAGTATTTT
abundance: -; j_gene: TRBJ1-4; d_gene: -; v_gene: TRBV10-3; CDR3aa: CAISPGLSNEKLFF; CDR3nt: TGTGCCATCAGTCCGGGACTGAGTAATGAAAAACTGTTTTTT
abundance: -; j_gene: TRBJ1-4; d_gene: TRBD1; v_gene: TRBV11-1; CDR3aa: CASSPRDRGNEKLFF; CDR3nt: TGTGCCAGCAGCCCTCGGGACAGGGGTAATGAAAAACTGTTTTTT
abundance: -; j_gene: TRBJ2-7; d_gene: -; v_gene: TRBV7-9; CDR3aa: CASSLSGYEQYF; CDR3nt: TGTGCCAGCAGCTTGTCAGGTTACGAGCAGTACTTC
abundance: few; j_gene: TRBJ1-1; d_gene: TRBD1; v_gene: TRBV4-2; CDR3aa: CASSQPGTVGNTEAFF; CDR3nt: TGTGCCAGCAGCCAACCCGGGACAGTCGGGAACACTGAAGCTTTCTTT
abundance: -; j_gene: TRBJ1-2; d_gene: TRBD1; v_gene: TRBV25-1; CDR3aa: CASSGGQADGYTF; CDR3nt: TGTGCCAGCAGTGGGGGACAGGCAGATGGCTACACCTTC
abundance: -; j_gene: TRBJ1-1; d_gene: -; v_gene: TRBV5-1; CDR3aa: CASSLGQVKNTEAFF; CDR3nt: TGCGCCAGCAGCTTGGGACAAGTTAAGAACACTGAAGCTTTCTTT
abundance: once; j_gene: TRBJ2-1; d_gene: TRBD1; v_gene: TRBV11-2; CDR3aa: CASSPLRGQGAHNEQFF; CDR3nt: TGTGCCAGCAGCCCTCTTAGGGGACAGGGGGCCCACAATGAGCAGTTCTTC
abundance: -; j_gene: TRBJ2-5; d_gene: -; v_gene: TRBV7-2; CDR3aa: CASSFMASQETQYF; CDR3nt: TGTGCCAGCAGCTTTATGGCCTCGCAAGAGACCCAGTACTTC
abundance: -; j_gene: TRBJ2-7; d_gene: TRBD1; v_gene: TRBV5-1; CDR3aa: CASSAAGTEPYEQYF; CDR3nt: TGCGCCAGCAGCGCAGCCGGGACAGAGCCCTACGAGCAGTACTTC
abundance: -; j_gene: TRBJ1-4; d_gene: TRBD1; v_gene: TRBV2; CDR3aa: CASSVTTDRVVDEKLFF; CDR3nt: TGTGCCAGCAGTGTAACAACTGACAGGGTCGTGGATGAAAAACTGTTTTTT
abundance: -; j_gene: TRBJ2-2; d_gene: TRBD2; v_gene: TRBV5-5; CDR3aa: CASSDTSGWTGELFF; CDR3nt: TGTGCCAGCAGCGACACTAGCGGTTGGACCGGGGAGCTGTTTTTT
abundance: -; j_gene: TRBJ1-4; d_gene: -; v_gene: TRBV4-2; CDR3aa: CASSRTSGVTNEKLFF; CDR3nt: TGTGCCAGCAGCCGAACGTCAGGGGTTACCAATGAAAAACTGTTTTTT
abundance: -; j_gene: TRBJ1-1; d_gene: -; v_gene: TRBV7-9; CDR3aa: CASSPPTGTEAFF; CDR3nt: TGTGCCAGCAGCCCACCGACGGGGACTGAAGCTTTCTTT
abundance: -; j_gene: TRBJ1-5; d_gene: TRBD1; v_gene: TRBV29-1; CDR3aa: CSVKQGVNQPQHF; CDR3nt: TGCAGCGTTAAACAGGGGGTCAATCAGCCCCAGCATTTT
abundance: -; j_gene: TRBJ1-2; d_gene: TRBD1; v_gene: TRBV30; CDR3aa: CAWSKQTGVYGYTF; CDR3nt: TGTGCCTGGAGTAAACAAACAGGGGTCTATGGCTACACCTTC
abundance: -; j_gene: TRBJ2-3; d_gene: TRBD2; v_gene: TRBV6-4; CDR3aa: CASSDSSGRGSDTQYF; CDR3nt: TGTGCCAGCAGTGACTCGAGCGGGAGGGGGTCAGATACGCAGTATTTT
abundance: -; j_gene: TRBJ2-1; d_gene: -; v_gene: TRBV9; CDR3aa: CASSTHLRLLAGNEQFF; CDR3nt: TGTGCCAGCAGCACCCACCTCAGGCTGCTAGCAGGAAATGAGCAGTTCTTC
abundance: once; j_gene: TRBJ2-6; d_gene: -; v_gene: TRBV19; CDR3aa: CASNRGGAGANVLTF; CDR3nt: TGTGCCAGCAATAGAGGGGGGGCTGGGGCCAACGTCCTGACTTTC
abundance: -; j_gene: TRBJ2-1; d_gene: TRBD2; v_gene: TRBV2; CDR3aa: CASSEWGGSLYNEQFF; CDR3nt: TGTGCCAGCAGTGAGTGGGGCGGGAGCCTCTACAATGAGCAGTTCTTC